The 20 T cell receptor beta chains in this list originate from one sample, sequenced in a study of blood T cell repertoires in COVID-19. Repertoires were generated with immunoSEQ multiplex PCR, while TCRdb's copy carries only in-frame clones and drops some. Of about 150,000 clones detected, 76% appear once; the ten largest clones hold approximately 3.7%. Sequencing was carried out using peripheral blood. The receptors shown here come from an elderly woman with acute or convalescent COVID-19.

This chain joins TRBV7-3 and TRBJ2-1; D is possibly TRBD2 (5 bases). Germline values: CDR1 SGHTA, CDR2 FQGTGA. With 5 bases removed from V and 6 bases from J, the gap between germline ends came to 11 bases. CDR3 length equals 13 residues. CDR3 amino acids: CASSDQLGNEQFF. The CDR3 region has the DNA TGTGCCAGCAGCGACCAACTAGGCAATGAGCAGTTCTTC.

The J gene is TRBJ1-4, the V gene TRBV7-8; 7 nucleotides match TRBD1. The CDR3 length is 16 residues. J lost 6 bases, V lost 2 bases, and 9 bases had no gene match. Germline loops: CDR1 SGHVS, CDR2 FQNEAQ. CDR3 sequence: CASSLRGQGIHEKLFF. CDR3 nucleotide sequence: TGTGCCAGCAGCTTAAGGGGGCAGGGAATACATGAAAAACTGTTTTTT. The full variable domain, in which reference TRBV7-8 and TRBJ1-4 provide the parts outside the CDR3, is GAGVSQSPRYKVAKRGQDVALRCDPISGHVSLFWYQQALGQGPEFLTYFQNEAQLDKSGLPSDRFFAERPEGSVSTLKIQRTQQEDSAVYLCASSLRGQGIHEKLFFGSGTQLSVL.

This chain uses TRBV9 with TRBJ2-3, with a possible D match to TRBD1 (7 bases). Germline CDR1 SGDLS, CDR2 YYNGEE. Trimming stripped 2 bases from V and 8 bases from J, with 15 bases between. CDR3 length equals 14 residues. The CDR3 bases are TGTGCCAGCAGCGTCGGTAGGCAGGGGGGTACGCAGTATTTT. Translating gives CASSVGRQGGTQYF.

J is TRBJ1-1 and V is TRBV5-4; 8 bases are shared with TRBD1. The trim removed 1 base at V and 5 bases at J, leaving 10 bases unmatched. The germline CDR1 and CDR2 sequences are SGHNT and YYREEE (reference sequence). CDR3 length: 16 residues. CDR3 residues: CASSLSRGRTGTEAFF. The CDR3 DNA reads as TGTGCCAGCAGCTTGAGCAGGGGGCGGACCGGAACTGAAGCTTTCTTT.

The V and J genes are TRBV4-2 and TRBJ2-1, with D possibly matching TRBD2 (6 bases). This CDR3 is built from 16 residues. CDR1 LGHNA and CDR2 YNFKEQ come from the germline V gene. Trimming cost V 4 bases and J 7 bases, with 20 bases left between them. Here the CDR3 DNA reads TGTGCCAGCAGCCGTTTGGGACGGGAGAAAACGAATGAGCAGTTCTTC. Translated: CASSRLGREKTNEQFF.

This sequence joins TRBV27 and TRBJ2-5; D not resolved. Looked up from germline, CDR1 is MNHEY and CDR2 is SMNVEV (reference sequence). V gave up 5 bases and J gave up 1 base, with 11 bases separating them. There are 14 residues in the CDR3. The CDR3 reads CASSPSWSQETQYF. The CDR3 DNA follows: TGTGCCAGCAGTCCGTCCTGGAGCCAAGAGACCCAGTACTTC.

For this clone: This specimen includes other DNA sequences encoding the same CDR3. The chain couples TRBV18 to TRBJ2-7, with 7 bases fitting TRBD1. The CDR3 is 13 residues long. Germline values: CDR1 KGHSH, CDR2 LQKENI. V dropped 3 bases and J dropped 2; count of bases not matched to a gene: 1. CDR3 coding DNA: TGTGCCAGCTCACCCGGGACAGCCTACGAGCAGTACTTC. It translates to CASSPGTAYEQYF.

The V gene is TRBV18, the J gene TRBJ1-4; 8 nucleotides agree with TRBD1. Germline CDR1 KGHSH, CDR2 LQKENI. There are 16 residues in the CDR3. Trimming at V came to 2 bases and at J to 5 bases, leaving 7 bases not matched to a gene. The CDR3 loop is CASSPRSTGVNEKLFF. The DNA for the CDR3 is TGTGCCAGCTCACCAAGGTCGACAGGGGTCAATGAAAAACTGTTTTTT. Complete variable domain (other parts from reference TRBV18 and TRBJ1-4): NAGVMQNPRHLVRRRGQEARLRCSPMKGHSHVYWYRQLPEEGLKFMVYLQKENIIDESGMPKERFSAEFPKEGPSILRIQQVVRGDSAAYFCASSPRSTGVNEKLFFGSGTQLSVL.

This clone was counted ten times or more. The chain couples TRBV7-2 to TRBJ1-5, with no clear D. Germline V gene data show CDR1 as SGHTA and CDR2 as FQGNSA. The V end was cut by 1 base, the J end by 0 bases, with 13 bases between. CDR3 size: 17 residues. The DNA of the CDR3 is TGTGCCAGCAGCTTAGTATCGGCCGGAGATAGCAATCAGCCCCAGCATTTT. Translating gives CASSLVSAGDSNQPQHF.

This chain connects TRBV28 to TRBJ1-1; 11 bases align to TRBD1. The ends lost 3 bases at V and 5 bases at J; junction bases unmatched: 2. The CDR3 runs 14 residues. Germline CDR1 MDHEN, CDR2 SYDVKM. The CDR3 DNA follows: TGTGCCAGCAGTTTGGGACAGGGGGAGACTGAAGCTTTCTTT. It yields the protein CASSLGQGETEAFF.

The chain employs TRBV27 and TRBJ1-2, with a possible D match to TRBD1 (6 bases). This CDR3 has 14 amino acids. Trimming cost V 5 bases and J 8 bases, with 18 bases left between them. CDR1 is MNHEY, CDR2 SMNVEV, per germline (reference sequence). The DNA of the CDR3 is TGTGCCAGCAGTAGGACAGCATTTCAGGACGGCTACACCTTC. Residues: CASSRTAFQDGYTF.

This chain connects TRBV3-1 (or the pseudogene TRBV3-2) to TRBJ1-2; unclear D gene. Germline V CDR1 and CDR2: LGHDT, YNNKEL (reference sequence). Trimming pared 3 bases from V and 7 bases from J, leaving 15 bases between. The CDR3 is 14 residues long. CDR3 residues: CASSQTALAVGYTF. The CDR3 DNA is TGTGCCAGCAGCCAGACGGCTCTGGCGGTTGGCTACACCTTC.

J is TRBJ1-5 and V is TRBV7-9; 7 bases line up with TRBD1. Germline V gene sequence: CDR1 SEHNR, CDR2 FQNEAQ (reference sequence). J lost 3 bases, V lost 5 bases, and 7 bases had no gene match. CDR3 length: 15 residues. CDR3 amino acids: CASSPGDSVNQPQHF. The CDR3 nucleotides are TGTGCCAGCAGCCCGGGGGACAGTGTCAATCAGCCCCAGCATTTT.

The V and J genes are TRBV6-1 and TRBJ2-2; D not resolved. This CDR3 is built from 17 residues. Germline values: CDR1 MNHNS, CDR2 SASEGT. The ends were cut back, 1 base at V and 6 bases at J, with 18 bases in the middle. CDR3 sequence reads: CASSEVVGVSSSGELFF. The CDR3 DNA reads as TGTGCCAGCAGTGAAGTGGTAGGAGTTTCGTCGTCCGGGGAGCTGTTTTTT.

V gene TRBV25-1 combines with J gene TRBJ1-4; weak D call: TRBD1 (6 bases). The V end was cut by 5 bases, the J end by 4 bases, with 14 bases between. The CDR3 extends over 15 amino acids. CDR1 is MGHDK, CDR2 SYGVNS, per germline. Written as DNA, the CDR3 is TGTGCCAGCAGTTCGGGGCAGGGGATTAATGAAAAACTGTTTTTT. Its protein is CASSSGQGINEKLFF.

The chain uses TRBV6-5 and TRBJ2-7; D is undetermined. Germline V lookup: CDR1 MNHEY, CDR2 SVGAGI. V lost 6 bases, J lost 3 bases, and 15 bases lay in between. This CDR3 has 14 residues. The CDR3 reads CASRGLGAYYEQYF. The DNA for the CDR3 is TGTGCCAGCAGGGGCTTGGGCGCATACTACGAGCAGTACTTC.

V and J are TRBV19 and TRBJ2-5; 9 nucleotides align to TRBD1. Germline V CDR1 and CDR2: LNHDA, SQIVND (reference sequence). This CDR3 comprises 14 residues. V lost 3 bases, J lost 4 bases, and 3 bases stayed unmatched. The CDR3 coding sequence is TGTGCCAGTAGTATCGGACAGGGGTTAGAGACCCAGTACTTC. Amino acid sequence: CASSIGQGLETQYF. Together with reference TRBV19 and TRBJ2-5, the CDR3 gives the full variable domain: DGGITQSPKYLFRKEGQNVTLSCEQNLNHDAMYWYRQDPGQGLRLIYYSQIVNDFQKGDIAEGYSVSREKKESFPLTVTSAQKNPTAFYLCASSIGQGLETQYFGPGTRLLVL.

The chain has TRBV7-3 and TRBJ1-1; D perhaps matches TRBD1 (5 bases). CDR1 and CDR2 from the germline V gene are SGHTA and FQGTGA. The CDR3 has 15 amino acids. The V gene lost 3 bases and the J gene lost 6 bases, with 17 bases spanning the gap. CDR3 nucleotide sequence: TGTGCCAGCAGCTTTGCCCAGGGAGGCAGGGCTGAAGCTTTCTTT. Translation: CASSFAQGGRAEAFF.

This clone has just one count. V and J are TRBV29-1 and TRBJ2-1; 7 nucleotides line up with TRBD2. Germline V gives CDR1 SQVTM, CDR2 ANQGSEA. The CDR3 contains 13 residues. The trim removed 6 bases at V and 10 bases at J, leaving 12 bases unmatched. In DNA form, the CDR3 reads TGCAGCGTGGCGGGGGATGGGAGAGGGGAGCAGTTCTTC. Translated: CSVAGDGRGEQFF.

This rearrangement joins TRBV5-1 to TRBJ2-2, with TRBD1 matching 8 bases. Germline V gene lookup returns CDR1 SGHRS and CDR2 YFSETQ. There are 15 residues in the CDR3. The junction had 8 bases not matched to a gene; V was cut back by 6 bases and J by 4 bases. In nucleotides, the CDR3 is TGCGCCAGCACCCACGGACAGGGCGCCACCGGGGAGCTGTTTTTT. This encodes CASTHGQGATGELFF.